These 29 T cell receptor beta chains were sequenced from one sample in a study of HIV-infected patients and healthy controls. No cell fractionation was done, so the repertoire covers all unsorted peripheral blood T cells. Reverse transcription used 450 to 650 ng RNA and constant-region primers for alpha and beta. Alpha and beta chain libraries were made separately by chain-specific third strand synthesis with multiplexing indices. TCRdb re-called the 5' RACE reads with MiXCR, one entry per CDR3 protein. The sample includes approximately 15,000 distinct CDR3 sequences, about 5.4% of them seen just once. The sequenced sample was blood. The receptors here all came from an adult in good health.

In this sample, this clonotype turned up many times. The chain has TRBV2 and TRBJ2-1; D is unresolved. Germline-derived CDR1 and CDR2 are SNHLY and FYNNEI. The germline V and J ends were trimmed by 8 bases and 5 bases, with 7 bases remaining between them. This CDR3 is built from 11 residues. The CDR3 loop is CASGSHNEQFF. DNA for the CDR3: TGTGCCAGCGGTTCACACAATGAGCAGTTCTTC.

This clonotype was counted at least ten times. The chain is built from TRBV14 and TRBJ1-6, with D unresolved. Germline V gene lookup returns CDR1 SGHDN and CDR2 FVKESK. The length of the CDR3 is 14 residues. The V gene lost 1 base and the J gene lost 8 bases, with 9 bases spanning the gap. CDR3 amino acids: CASSQVVGYSPLHF. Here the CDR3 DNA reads TGTGCCAGCAGCCAAGTTGTGGGCTATTCACCCCTCCACTTT.

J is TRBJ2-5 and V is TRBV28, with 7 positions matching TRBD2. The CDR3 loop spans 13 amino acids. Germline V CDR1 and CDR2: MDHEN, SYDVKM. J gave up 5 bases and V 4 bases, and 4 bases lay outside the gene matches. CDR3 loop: CASSSYSGETQYF. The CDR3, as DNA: TGTGCCAGCAGTTCGTATAGCGGGGAGACCCAGTACTTC.

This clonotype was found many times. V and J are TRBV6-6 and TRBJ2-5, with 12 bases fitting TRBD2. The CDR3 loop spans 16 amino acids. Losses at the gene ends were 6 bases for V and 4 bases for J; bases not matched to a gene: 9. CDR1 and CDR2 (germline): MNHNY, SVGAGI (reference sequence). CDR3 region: CASRASGGAIRETQYF. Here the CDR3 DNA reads TGTGCCAGCAGAGCTAGCGGGGGGGCCATTCGAGAGACCCAGTACTTC.

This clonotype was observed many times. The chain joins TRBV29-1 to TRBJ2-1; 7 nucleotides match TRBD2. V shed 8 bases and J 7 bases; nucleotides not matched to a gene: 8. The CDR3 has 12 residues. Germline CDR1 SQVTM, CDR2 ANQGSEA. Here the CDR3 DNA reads TGCAGCCCATGGACTAGAGCAAATGAGCAGTTCTTC. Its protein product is CSPWTRANEQFF.

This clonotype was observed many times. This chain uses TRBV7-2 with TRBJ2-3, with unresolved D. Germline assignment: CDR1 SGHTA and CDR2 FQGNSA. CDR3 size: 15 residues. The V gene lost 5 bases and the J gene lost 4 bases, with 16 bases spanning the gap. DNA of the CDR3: TGTGCCAGCAGCCTCCACGGGTCAATTTCAGATACGCAGTATTTT. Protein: CASSLHGSISDTQYF.

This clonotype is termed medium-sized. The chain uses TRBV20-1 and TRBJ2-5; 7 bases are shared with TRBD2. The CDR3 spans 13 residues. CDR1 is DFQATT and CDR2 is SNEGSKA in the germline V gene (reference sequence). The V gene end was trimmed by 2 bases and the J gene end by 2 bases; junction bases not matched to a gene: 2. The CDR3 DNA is TGCAGTGCTAGAACTAGCGTGCAAGAGACCCAGTACTTC. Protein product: CSARTSVQETQYF.

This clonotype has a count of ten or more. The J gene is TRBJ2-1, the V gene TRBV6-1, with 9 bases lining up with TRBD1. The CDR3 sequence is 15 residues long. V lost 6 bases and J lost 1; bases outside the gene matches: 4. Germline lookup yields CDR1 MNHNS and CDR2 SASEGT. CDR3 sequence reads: CASSQQGASYNEQFF. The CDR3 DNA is TGTGCCAGCAGCCAACAGGGGGCTTCCTACAATGAGCAGTTCTTC.

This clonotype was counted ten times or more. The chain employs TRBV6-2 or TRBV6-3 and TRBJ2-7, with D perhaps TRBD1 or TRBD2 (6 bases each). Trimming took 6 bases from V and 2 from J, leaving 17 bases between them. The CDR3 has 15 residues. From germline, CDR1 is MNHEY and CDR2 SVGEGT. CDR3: CASSRRGPEPYEQYF. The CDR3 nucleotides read TGTGCCAGCAGCCGCCGGGGGCCGGAACCCTACGAGCAGTACTTC.

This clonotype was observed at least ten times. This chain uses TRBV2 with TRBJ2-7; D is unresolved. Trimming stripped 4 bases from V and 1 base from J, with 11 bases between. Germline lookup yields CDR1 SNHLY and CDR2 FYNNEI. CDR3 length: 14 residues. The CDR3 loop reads CASSGAAPSYEQYF. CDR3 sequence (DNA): TGTGCCAGCAGTGGTGCGGCCCCTTCCTACGAGCAGTACTTC.

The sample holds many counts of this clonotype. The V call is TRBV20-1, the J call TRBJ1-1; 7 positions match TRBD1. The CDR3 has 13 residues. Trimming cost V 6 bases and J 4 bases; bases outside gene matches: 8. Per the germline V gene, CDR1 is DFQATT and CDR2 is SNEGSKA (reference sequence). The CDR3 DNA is TGCAGTGCACGAGACAGGGTGGGCACTGAAGCTTTCTTT. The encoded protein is CSARDRVGTEAFF.

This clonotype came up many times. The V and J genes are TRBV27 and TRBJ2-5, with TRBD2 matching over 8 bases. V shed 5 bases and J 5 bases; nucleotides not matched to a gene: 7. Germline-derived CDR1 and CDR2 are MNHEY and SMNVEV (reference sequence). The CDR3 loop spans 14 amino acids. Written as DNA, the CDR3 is TGTGCCAGCAGTCCGGGGGGGCACGTGGAGACCCAGTACTTC. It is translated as CASSPGGHVETQYF.

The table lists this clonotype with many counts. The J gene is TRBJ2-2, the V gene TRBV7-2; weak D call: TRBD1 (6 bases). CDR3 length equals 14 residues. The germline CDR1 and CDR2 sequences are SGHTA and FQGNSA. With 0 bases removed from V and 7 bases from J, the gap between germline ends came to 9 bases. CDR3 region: CASSLARGVGELFF. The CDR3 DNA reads TGTGCCAGCAGCTTAGCCAGGGGTGTCGGGGAGCTGTTTTTT.

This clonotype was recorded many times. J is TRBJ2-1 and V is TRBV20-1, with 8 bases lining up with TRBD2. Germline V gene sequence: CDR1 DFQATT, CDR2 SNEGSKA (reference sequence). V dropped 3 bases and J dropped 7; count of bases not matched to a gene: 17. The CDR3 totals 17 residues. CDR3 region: CSASLLFLGGDVNEQFF. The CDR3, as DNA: TGCAGTGCTAGCCTATTATTTCTCGGGGGGGATGTGAATGAGCAGTTCTTC.

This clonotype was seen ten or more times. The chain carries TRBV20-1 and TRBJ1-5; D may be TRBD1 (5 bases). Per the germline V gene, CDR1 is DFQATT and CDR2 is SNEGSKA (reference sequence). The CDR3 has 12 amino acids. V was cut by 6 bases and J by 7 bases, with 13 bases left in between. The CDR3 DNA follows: TGCAGTGCAAGGAAGGGGAGGCAGCCCCAGCATTTT. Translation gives CSARKGRQPQHF.

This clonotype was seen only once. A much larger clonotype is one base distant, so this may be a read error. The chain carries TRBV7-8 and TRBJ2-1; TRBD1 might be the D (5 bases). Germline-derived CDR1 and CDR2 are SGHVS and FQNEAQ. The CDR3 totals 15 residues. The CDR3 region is CTSSLAGIPYNEQFF. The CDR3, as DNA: TGTACCAGCAGCTTGGCAGGGATTCCCTACAATGAGCAGTTCTTC.

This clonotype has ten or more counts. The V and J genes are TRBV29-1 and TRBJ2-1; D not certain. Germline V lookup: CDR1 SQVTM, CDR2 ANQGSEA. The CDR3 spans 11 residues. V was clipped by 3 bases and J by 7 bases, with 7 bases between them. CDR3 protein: CSVDTTNEQFF. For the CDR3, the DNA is TGCAGCGTTGACACCACGAATGAGCAGTTCTTC.

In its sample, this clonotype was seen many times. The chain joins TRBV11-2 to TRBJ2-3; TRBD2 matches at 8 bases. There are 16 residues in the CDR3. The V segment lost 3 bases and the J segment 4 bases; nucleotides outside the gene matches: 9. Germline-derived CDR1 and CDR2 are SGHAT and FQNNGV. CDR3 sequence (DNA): TGTGCCAGCAGCTTTGCTCGGGGGGGCCATCCAGATACGCAGTATTTT. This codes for CASSFARGGHPDTQYF.

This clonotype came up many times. The CDR3 nucleotides are TGCAGCGTGACTCGAGGGGGCGAGCAGTACTTC. Its translation is CSVTRGGEQYF. The chain carries TRBV29-1 and TRBJ2-7; possibly TRBD1 for D (6 bases). This CDR3 has 11 amino acids. Germline values: CDR1 SQVTM, CDR2 ANQGSEA. V was shortened by 6 bases and J by 6 bases, with 12 bases between the two germline ends.

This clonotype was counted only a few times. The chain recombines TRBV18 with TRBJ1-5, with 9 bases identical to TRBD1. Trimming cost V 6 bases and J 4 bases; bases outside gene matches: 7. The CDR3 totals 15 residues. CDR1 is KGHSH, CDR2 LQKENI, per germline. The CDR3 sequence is CASSQDRGSNQPQHF. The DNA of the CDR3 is TGTGCCAGCTCCCAGGACAGGGGATCAAATCAGCCCCAGCATTTT.

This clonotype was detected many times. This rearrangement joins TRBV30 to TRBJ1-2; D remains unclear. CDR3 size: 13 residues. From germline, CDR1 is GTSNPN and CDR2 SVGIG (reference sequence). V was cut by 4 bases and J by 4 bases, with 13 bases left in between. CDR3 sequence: CAWIHARTYGYTF. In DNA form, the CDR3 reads TGTGCCTGGATTCATGCCCGGACCTATGGCTACACCTTC.

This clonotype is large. The CDR3 DNA follows: TGCGCCAGCAGCCAGGCGGTAGGACAGCCTTACGAGCAGTACTTC. Translation gives CASSQAVGQPYEQYF. This chain joins TRBV4-3 and TRBJ2-7; D may be TRBD1 (6 bases). V was cut by 3 bases and J by 4 bases, with 16 bases left in between. Germline V gene lookup returns CDR1 LGHNA and CDR2 YSLEER. The CDR3 is 15 residues long.

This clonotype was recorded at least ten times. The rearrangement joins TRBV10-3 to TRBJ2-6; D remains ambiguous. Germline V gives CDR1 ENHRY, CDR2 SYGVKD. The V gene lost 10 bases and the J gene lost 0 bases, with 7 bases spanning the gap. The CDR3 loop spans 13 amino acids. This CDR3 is CATLTSGANVLTF. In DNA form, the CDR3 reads TGTGCCACCCTTACCTCTGGGGCCAACGTCCTGACTTTC.

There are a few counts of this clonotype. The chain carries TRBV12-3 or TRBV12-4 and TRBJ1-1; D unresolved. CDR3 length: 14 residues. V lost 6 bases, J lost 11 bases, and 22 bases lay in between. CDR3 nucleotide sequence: TGTGCCAGCAGACTTCGTCCCGTGGGGTCTAAGGCTTTCTTT. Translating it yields CASRLRPVGSKAFF.

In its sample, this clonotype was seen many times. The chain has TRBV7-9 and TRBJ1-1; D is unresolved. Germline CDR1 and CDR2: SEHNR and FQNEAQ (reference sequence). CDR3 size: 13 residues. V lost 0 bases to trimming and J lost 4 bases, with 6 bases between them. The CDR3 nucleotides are TGTGCCAGCAGCTTAGCCCGGGCCACTGAAGCTTTCTTT. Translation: CASSLARATEAFF.

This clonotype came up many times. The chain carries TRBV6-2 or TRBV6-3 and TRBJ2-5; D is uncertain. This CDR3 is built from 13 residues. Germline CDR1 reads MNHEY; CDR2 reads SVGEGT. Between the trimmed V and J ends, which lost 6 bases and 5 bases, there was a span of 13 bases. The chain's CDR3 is CASSPKGRETQYF. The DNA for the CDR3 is TGTGCCAGCAGCCCCAAGGGCCGGGAGACCCAGTACTTC.

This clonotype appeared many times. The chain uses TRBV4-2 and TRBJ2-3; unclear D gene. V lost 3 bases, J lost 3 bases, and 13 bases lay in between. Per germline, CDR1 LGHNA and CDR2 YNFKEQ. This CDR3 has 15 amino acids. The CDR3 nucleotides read TGTGCCAGCAGCCAGGGTCTTAAGGAGACAGATACGCAGTATTTT. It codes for CASSQGLKETDTQYF.

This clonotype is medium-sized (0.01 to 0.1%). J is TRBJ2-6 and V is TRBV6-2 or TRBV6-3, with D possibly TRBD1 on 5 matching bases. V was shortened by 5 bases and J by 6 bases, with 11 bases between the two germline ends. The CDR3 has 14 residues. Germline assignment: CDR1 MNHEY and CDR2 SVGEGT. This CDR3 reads CASSPTEQANVLTF. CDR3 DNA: TGTGCCAGCAGTCCGACAGAACAGGCCAACGTCCTGACTTTC.

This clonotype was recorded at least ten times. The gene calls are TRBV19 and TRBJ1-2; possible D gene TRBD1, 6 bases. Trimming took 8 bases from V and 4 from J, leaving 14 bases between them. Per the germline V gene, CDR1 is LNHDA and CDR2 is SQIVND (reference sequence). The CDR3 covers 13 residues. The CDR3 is CASVAGHLYGYTF. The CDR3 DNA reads TGTGCCAGTGTCGCGGGACACCTCTATGGCTACACCTTC.